The 32 T cell receptor beta chains below all came from one sample that was sequenced in a study of T-cell reconstitution after alpha-beta-depleted transplantation in children. The TCRbeta library incorporated unique molecular identifiers. One entry per CDR3 protein, called by TCRdb with MiXCR from the PCR reads. The sample has some 290,000 distinct CDR3 sequences, 9.9% seen once. The material sequenced was PBMCs from the stem cell graft donor, taken from the stem cell graft. The receptors here all came from a human donor who donated a stem cell graft to a child with SCID.

This clonotype was seen more than once but under ten times. The chain recombines TRBV5-6 with TRBJ1-6; 9 bases align to TRBD1. In germline, CDR1 is SGHDT, CDR2 YYEEEE. V shed 3 bases, J shed 8 bases, and the junction held 6 bases outside the gene matches. The CDR3 spans 15 residues. This chain's CDR3 is CASSSDRGDHSPLHF. CDR3 bases: TGTGCCAGCAGCTCAGACAGGGGGGATCATTCACCCCTCCACTTT.

CDR3 region: CASSGRDRGGNEQFF. The CDR3 coding sequence is TGTGCCAGCAGTGGTCGGGACAGGGGAGGCAATGAGCAGTTCTTC. The V call is TRBV2, the J call TRBJ2-1; 10 nucleotides agree with TRBD1. CDR3 length equals 15 residues. V lost 4 bases to trimming and J lost 6 bases; unmatched junction nucleotides: 6. Germline CDR1 reads SNHLY; CDR2 reads FYNNEI. Variable domain in full (rest from reference TRBV2 and TRBJ2-1): EPEVTQTPSHQVTQMGQEVILRCVPISNHLYFYWYRQILGQKVEFLVSFYNNEISEKSEIFDDQFSVERPDGSNFTLKIRSTKLEDSAMYFCASSGRDRGGNEQFFGPGTRLTVL.

This clonotype was detected a few times. The chain combines TRBV6-5 with TRBJ2-3; D is possibly TRBD1 or TRBD2 (5 bases each). CDR3 size: 14 residues. Germline V CDR1 and CDR2: MNHEY, SVGAGI. Trimming cost V 2 bases and J 7 bases, with 13 bases left between them. The CDR3 coding sequence is TGTGCCAGCAGTTACGGGACCCAGCGGAATACGCAGTATTTT. Translation gives CASSYGTQRNTQYF.

This clonotype was detected a few times. The chain has TRBV12-3 or TRBV12-4 and TRBJ2-3, with D maybe TRBD2 (5 bases). Trimming pared 3 bases from V and 6 bases from J, leaving 10 bases between. The CDR3 runs to 13 residues. The CDR3 region is CASSFDKRDTQYF. The CDR3 bases are TGTGCCAGCAGTTTCGACAAGCGGGATACGCAGTATTTT.

This clonotype was detected only a few times. The V gene is TRBV6-5, the J gene TRBJ1-1; D not certain. The germline V gene encodes CDR1 MNHEY and CDR2 SVGAGI. The germline V and J ends were trimmed by 0 bases and 0 bases, with 2 bases remaining between them. The CDR3 spans 13 residues. The CDR3 DNA reads TGTGCCAGCAGTTACTCACTGAACACTGAAGCTTTCTTT. Translation: CASSYSLNTEAFF.

This clonotype was counted a few times. The rearrangement uses TRBV6-2 or TRBV6-3 and TRBJ2-7; no clear D gene. Trimming took 2 bases from V and 2 from J, leaving 7 bases between them. CDR3 size: 13 residues. Germline CDR1 is MNHEY and CDR2 is SVGEGT. The DNA of the CDR3 is TGTGCCAGCAGTTACCTCGCCCCCTACGAGCAGTACTTC. Amino acids: CASSYLAPYEQYF.

This clonotype was observed a handful of times. The chain recombines TRBV5-1 with TRBJ2-5; TRBD1 aligns across 10 bases. This CDR3 comprises 15 residues. J lost 5 bases, V lost 5 bases, and 9 bases had no gene match. Germline CDR1 is SGHRS and CDR2 is YFSETQ. The CDR3, as DNA: TGCGCCAGCAGAACCGGGACAGGGGAATGGGAGACCCAGTACTTC. It encodes CASRTGTGEWETQYF.

In its sample, this clonotype was seen many times. The V gene is TRBV6-1, the J gene TRBJ2-7; 7 nucleotides align to TRBD2. V lost 6 bases, J lost 3 bases, and 5 bases stayed unmatched. This CDR3 spans 13 amino acids. Per germline, CDR1 MNHNS and CDR2 SASEGT. The chain's CDR3 is CASRSSGYYEQYF. As DNA, the CDR3 is TGTGCCAGCAGGTCTAGCGGATACTACGAGCAGTACTTC.

This clonotype has more than one count but fewer than ten. The V and J genes are TRBV21-1 and TRBJ2-1; TRBD1, the table's D call, lacks a check against the DNA. TRBV21-1 is noted as a pseudogene. CDR3 length equals 13 residues. The CDR3 DNA is TGTGCCAGGCGGGGCAGGGTCGGGAATGAGCAGTTCTTC. Amino acids: CARRGRVGNEQFF.

This clonotype was counted at least ten times. In DNA, the CDR3 is TGTGCCAGCAACGGACAGGGCCAAGAGACCCAGTACTTC. Protein: CASNGQGQETQYF. The V call is TRBV7-9, the J call TRBJ2-5; 8 bases align to TRBD1. Germline V gene sequence: CDR1 SEHNR, CDR2 FQNEAQ (reference sequence). There are 13 residues in the CDR3. Unmatched junction bases numbered 2, after V lost 7 bases and J lost 1 base.

At least ten counts were recorded for this clonotype. The chain is built from TRBV6-1 and TRBJ2-2, with TRBD2 identical over 7 bases. V lost 6 bases and J lost 2; bases outside the gene matches: 6. CDR1 MNHNS and CDR2 SASEGT come from the germline V gene. There are 15 residues in the CDR3. CDR3 region: CASRMASGNTGELFF. The CDR3 region has the DNA TGTGCCAGCAGAATGGCTAGCGGAAACACCGGGGAGCTGTTTTTT.

This clonotype was detected only a few times. The chain employs TRBV7-9 and TRBJ2-2, with TRBD1 as a possible D gene (6 bases). The CDR3 has 16 residues. The germline gives CDR1 SEHNR, CDR2 FQNEAQ (reference sequence). Trimming cost V 1 base and J 4 bases, with 13 bases left between them. CDR3: CASSLVGDKSTGELFF. CDR3 DNA sequence: TGTGCCAGCAGCTTAGTGGGGGACAAAAGCACCGGGGAGCTGTTTTTT.

This clonotype was found many times. The chain uses TRBV10-3 and TRBJ1-5; TRBD1 agrees at 7 bases. V lost 3 bases and J lost 7; bases outside the gene matches: 6. The CDR3 covers 14 residues. Germline CDR1 reads ENHRY; CDR2 reads SYGVKD. The CDR3 here is CAISDFGQAQPQHF. The CDR3 DNA follows: TGTGCCATCAGTGACTTTGGACAGGCCCAGCCCCAGCATTTT.

Many counts were recorded for this clonotype. J is TRBJ2-2 and V is TRBV4-1, with D perhaps matching TRBD2 (5 bases). V lost 0 bases and J lost 3, with 11 bases in between. The CDR3 contains 16 residues. CDR1 MGHRA and CDR2 YSYEKL come from the germline V gene. This chain's CDR3 is CASSQESRGYTGELFF. The CDR3, as DNA: TGCGCCAGCAGCCAAGAGTCGAGAGGGTACACCGGGGAGCTGTTTTTT.

The chain joins TRBV5-1 to TRBJ2-7; no firm D call. V dropped 0 bases and J dropped 3 bases, with 7 bases sitting between them. This CDR3 is built from 13 residues. Germline V lookup: CDR1 SGHRS, CDR2 YFSETQ. The CDR3 nucleotides are TGCGCCAGCAGCTTGGACAACCACTACGAGCAGTACTTC. Amino acids: CASSLDNHYEQYF.

This chain links TRBV6-1 with TRBJ2-3; no clear D gene. CDR3 length: 14 amino acids. The germline gives CDR1 MNHNS, CDR2 SASEGT. V lost 6 bases and J 6 bases, leaving 16 bases between the germline ends. The CDR3 DNA reads TGTGCCAGCAGGTCGAACGTCCAGGACGATACGCAGTATTTT. Translated, it gives CASRSNVQDDTQYF.

This clonotype has ten or more counts. The gene calls are TRBV5-1 and TRBJ2-2; D is ambiguous. The ends were cut back, 0 bases at V and 0 bases at J, with 12 bases in the middle. From germline, CDR1 is SGHRS and CDR2 YFSETQ. The CDR3 consists of 17 residues. CDR3: CASSLEDPPTNTGELFF. CDR3 bases: TGCGCCAGCAGCTTGGAAGACCCCCCGACGAACACCGGGGAGCTGTTTTTT.

This clonotype was detected a few times. The gene calls are TRBV7-9 and TRBJ1-5; 7 positions agree with TRBD1. Per germline, CDR1 SEHNR and CDR2 FQNEAQ (reference sequence). The CDR3 extends over 12 amino acids. The ends lost 10 bases at V and 5 bases at J; junction bases unmatched: 5. For the CDR3, the DNA is TGTGCCACCCAAGACAGGGATCAGCCCCAGCATTTT. It codes for CATQDRDQPQHF.

This clonotype was recorded at least ten times. This rearrangement joins TRBV12-3 or TRBV12-4 to TRBJ1-1, with no clear D. The CDR3 is 13 amino acids. V shed 6 bases and J shed 0 bases, with 8 bases lying between them. The DNA for the CDR3 is TGTGCCAGCAGGCCGACACTGAACACTGAAGCTTTCTTT. Translation gives CASRPTLNTEAFF.

This clonotype was seen a few times. This chain uses TRBV5-8 with TRBJ1-6; no clear D. Trimming shortened V by 0 bases and J by 7 bases, and 8 bases separated the two germline ends. The CDR3 is 14 residues long. Germline V gives CDR1 SGHTS, CDR2 YDEGEE. The CDR3 loop is CASSLGGRNSPLHF. The CDR3 nucleotides are TGTGCCAGCAGCTTGGGCGGCCGAAATTCACCCCTCCACTTT.

As concerns this clonotype: At one end the junction does not follow the germline gene, possibly because of a read error. The V and J genes are TRBV7-2 and TRBJ2-3; the match to TRBD2 covers 16 bases. From germline, CDR1 is SGHTA and CDR2 FQGNSA. This CDR3 region has 13 residues. DNA of the CDR3: TGTGCCAGCAGCTTGGGGACTAGCGGGGGGGCGAATTTT. The encoded protein is CASSLGTSGGANF.

This clonotype was recorded a few times. V is TRBV5-1 and J is TRBJ2-3, with 13 bases identical to TRBD2. Germline V gives CDR1 SGHRS, CDR2 YFSETQ. The CDR3 extends over 17 amino acids. J was trimmed by 0 bases and V by 4 bases; bases with no gene match: 5. CDR3 loop: CASSTGLAGRSTDTQYF. For the CDR3, the DNA is TGCGCCAGCAGCACGGGACTAGCGGGGCGTAGCACAGATACGCAGTATTTT.

The rearrangement uses TRBV7-3 and TRBJ2-7; the match to TRBD1 covers 9 bases. CDR1 and CDR2 from the germline V gene are SGHTA and FQGTGA. Trimming cost V 5 bases and J 2 bases; bases outside gene matches: 7. The CDR3 loop spans 15 amino acids. For the CDR3, the DNA is TGTGCCAGCAGCCTTGGGACAGGGCCTGCCTACGAGCAGTACTTC. As protein: CASSLGTGPAYEQYF.

The chain has TRBV12-3 or TRBV12-4 and TRBJ2-7, with no clear D. CDR3 size: 13 residues. V was trimmed by 8 bases and J by 4 bases, leaving 15 bases between them. The CDR3 region is CASSDPGLYEQYF. The CDR3 region has the DNA TGTGCCAGCTCGGACCCGGGTTTGTACGAGCAGTACTTC.

This clonotype was counted at least ten times. The chain combines TRBV7-8 with TRBJ1-2; tentatively, D is TRBD1 (5 bases). CDR1 is SGHVS, CDR2 FQNEAQ, per germline. V was cut by 5 bases and J by 8 bases, with 15 bases left in between. The CDR3 length is 13 residues. CDR3 sequence (DNA): TGTGCCAGCAGCCCCCGACAGTACGAGGGCTACACCTTC. Translation: CASSPRQYEGYTF.

This clonotype appeared many times. The rearrangement uses TRBV7-2 and TRBJ2-3; D might be TRBD2 (7 bases). CDR1 SGHTA and CDR2 FQGNSA come from the germline V gene. V was pared by 3 bases and J by 0 bases, with 10 bases between. This CDR3 comprises 15 residues. CDR3 coding DNA: TGTGCCAGCAGCTTTAAGGGGGGGAGCACAGATACGCAGTATTTT. This sequence encodes CASSFKGGSTDTQYF.

This clonotype was observed many times. The CDR3 is CAISESISRGEKFF. The CDR3 DNA sequence: TGTGCCATCAGTGAGTCGATTAGCCGGGGTGAAAAGTTCTTC. This chain links TRBV10-3 with TRBJ2-1; tentatively, D is TRBD2 (5 bases). CDR3 length: 14 residues. Looked up from germline, CDR1 is ENHRY and CDR2 is SYGVKD. Trimming shortened V by 0 bases and J by 14 bases, and 17 bases separated the two germline ends.

This clonotype was picked up a small number of times. The rearrangement links TRBV5-1 to TRBJ2-5; the match to TRBD2 covers 7 bases. J lost 5 bases, V lost 4 bases, and 11 bases had no gene match. Germline CDR1 reads SGHRS; CDR2 reads YFSETQ. This CDR3 contains 15 residues. This CDR3 reads CASSTSLREGETQYF. DNA for the CDR3: TGCGCCAGCAGCACCTCCCTTAGGGAGGGGGAGACCCAGTACTTC. The full variable domain, completed using reference TRBV5-1 and TRBJ2-5, is KAGVTQTPRYLIKTRGQQVTLSCSPISGHRSVSWYQQTPGQGLQFLFEYFSETQRNKGNFPGRFSGRQFSNSRSEMNVSTLELGDSALYLCASSTSLREGETQYFGPGTRLLVL.

This clonotype was detected a few times. The V gene is TRBV6-1, the J gene TRBJ1-1; the D gene is possibly TRBD1 (5 bases). The CDR3 covers 12 residues. V shed 6 bases and J shed 5 bases, with 10 bases lying between them. Germline assignment: CDR1 MNHNS and CDR2 SASEGT. In DNA form, the CDR3 reads TGTGCCAGCAGCACTCGGGGGACTGAAGCTTTCTTT. This codes for CASSTRGTEAFF.

This clonotype was seen a few times. The chain carries TRBV6-5 and TRBJ2-1, with TRBD2 as a possible D gene (5 bases). The CDR3 consists of 13 residues. With 0 bases removed from V and 8 bases from J, the gap between germline ends came to 8 bases. Germline-derived CDR1 and CDR2 are MNHEY and SVGAGI. CDR3 sequence reads: CASSYSGGYEQFF. The CDR3 DNA sequence: TGTGCCAGCAGTTACTCTGGCGGGTATGAGCAGTTCTTC.

The chain has TRBV6-5 and TRBJ2-1, with D perhaps given as TRBD1 or TRBD2 (6 bases each). Germline V CDR1 and CDR2: MNHEY, SVGAGI. Trimming took 4 bases from V and 7 from J, leaving 20 bases between them. The CDR3 runs to 16 residues. The CDR3 sequence is CASSSFGGRKGNEQFF. The CDR3 region has the DNA TGTGCCAGCAGTTCCTTCGGGGGCCGGAAAGGGAATGAGCAGTTCTTC.

This clonotype was counted only a few times. This sequence joins TRBV7-9 and TRBJ2-5, with 9 positions matching TRBD1. The germline gives CDR1 SEHNR, CDR2 FQNEAQ (reference sequence). V was pared by 4 bases and J by 4 bases, with 7 bases of the junction left unmatched. The CDR3 covers 15 residues. Here the CDR3 reads CASSSGQGIGETQYF. CDR3 bases: TGTGCCAGCAGCTCGGGACAGGGTATTGGAGAGACCCAGTACTTC.